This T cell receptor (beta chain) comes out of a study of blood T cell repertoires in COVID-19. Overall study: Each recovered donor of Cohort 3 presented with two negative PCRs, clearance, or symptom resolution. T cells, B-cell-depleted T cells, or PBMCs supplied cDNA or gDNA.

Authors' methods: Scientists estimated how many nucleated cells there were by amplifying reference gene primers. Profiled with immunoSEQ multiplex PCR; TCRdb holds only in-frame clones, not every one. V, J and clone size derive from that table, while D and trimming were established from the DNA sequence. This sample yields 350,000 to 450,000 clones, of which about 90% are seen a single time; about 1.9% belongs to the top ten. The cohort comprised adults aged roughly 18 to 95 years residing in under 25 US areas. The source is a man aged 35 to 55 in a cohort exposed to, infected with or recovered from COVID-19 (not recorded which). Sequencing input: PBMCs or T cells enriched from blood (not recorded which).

The CDR3 bases are TGTGCCAGCAGTTTATCGATCCGAGGGTCCGGGGAGCTGTTTTTT. Translated, it gives CASSLSIRGSGELFF. The chain carries TRBV27 and TRBJ2-2; tentatively, D is TRBD2 (5 bases). Between the trimmed V and J ends, which lost 0 bases and 6 bases, there was a span of 11 bases. Germline lookup yields CDR1 MNHEY and CDR2 SMNVEV (reference sequence). The CDR3 is 15 amino acids.